The rows below give T cell receptor beta chains drawn from one sample of a study of cytotoxic CD8 clonotypes in ibrutinib-treated CLL. Sequencing was performed with immunoSEQ multiplex PCR; in TCRdb, only in-frame clones are kept and a portion is missing. Among about 300,000 clones listed, 76% were seen once. Sequences were derived from PBMCs, sampled at disease progression, from a patient treated with ibrutinib. These receptors originate from a human donor with chronic lymphocytic leukemia. CDR3s include the opening cysteine and the closing phenylalanine or tryptophan. The D gene is left open where the match is weak. Only part of the rows carry a size: once, few, many, or a class if the clone is expanded.

clone_size,j_call,v_call,d_call,cdr3_nt,cdr3_aa
.,TRBJ2-3,TRBV10-2,.,TGCGCCAGCAGTGATTCGGGAAGCACAGATACGCAGTATTTT,CASSDSGSTDTQYF
few,TRBJ1-4,TRBV7-2,.,TGTGCCAGCAGCTTAGGGAGGGGCATTGAAAAACTGTTTTTT,CASSLGRGIEKLFF
.,TRBJ2-3,TRBV13,TRBD2,TGTGCCAGCAGCTTACTAGCGGGGAGTGGTGTTGACGGTACGCAGTATTTT,CASSLLAGSGVDGTQYF
few,TRBJ2-7,TRBV7-2,.,TGTGCCAGCAGCTTGACTGCGATCTACGAGCAGTACTTC,CASSLTAIYEQYF
.,TRBJ1-2,TRBV6-1,.,TGTGCCAGCAGTAGGGCTTATCCCAACTATGGCTACACCTTC,CASSRAYPNYGYTF
.,TRBJ2-3,TRBV6-1,TRBD2,TGTGCCAGCAGAGGACTAGCGGGGGTCACAGATACGCAGTATTTT,CASRGLAGVTDTQYF
.,TRBJ2-7,TRBV5-1,.,TGCGCCAGCAGCTTGGACAGGACTTCTATGTACGAGCAGTACTTC,CASSLDRTSMYEQYF
.,TRBJ2-3,TRBV4-1,TRBD2,TGCGCCAGCAGCCAAGCACTAGCGGGGATCGCAGATACGCAGTATTTT,CASSQALAGIADTQYF
few,TRBJ2-3,TRBV2,.,TGTGCCAGCGGCCGCAGGGACGTTGCAGTCACAGATACGCAGTATTTT,CASGRRDVAVTDTQYF
.,TRBJ1-3,TRBV5-1,.,TGCGCCAGCAGCTTGTCGGTGGGGATGACTGGAAACACCATATATTTT,CASSLSVGMTGNTIYF